The 18 T cell receptor beta chains given below trace back to one sample, sequenced in a study of T cell repertoires in cytomegalovirus infection. Their target antigens are unknown. TCRdb re-called the reads through MiXCR, storing one row per CDR3 protein. The sample lists approximately 140,000 distinct CDR3 sequences; under 30% were seen once. The sample consisted of PBMCs, sequenced either directly or after in vitro stimulation (not recorded which). The receptor source for this set is a human donor in good health (CMV status not recorded). Some clones in this sample may be carry-over from other donors' samples.

The chain links TRBV6-5 to TRBJ1-2; 9 nucleotides line up with TRBD1. Losses at the gene ends were 5 bases for V and 4 bases for J; bases not matched to a gene: 5. The CDR3 covers 14 residues. Germline V lookup: CDR1 MNHEY, CDR2 SVGAGI. The CDR3 sequence: CASSPGQGPYGYTF. The CDR3, as DNA: TGTGCCAGCAGTCCGGGACAGGGACCCTATGGCTACACCTTC.

The CDR3 region is CASRLQPATNEKLFF. In DNA form, the CDR3 reads TGTGCCAGCAGATTACAGCCTGCAACTAATGAAAAACTGTTTTTT. This chain connects TRBV6-2 or TRBV6-3 to TRBJ1-4; D gene unclear. The CDR3 covers 15 residues. V was trimmed by 6 bases and J by 0 bases, leaving 11 bases between them. CDR1 is MNHEY, CDR2 SVGEGT, per germline.

This clonotype was seen only a few times. This chain connects TRBV7-9 to TRBJ2-5, with D maybe TRBD2 (5 bases). This CDR3 spans 14 amino acids. Germline CDR1 reads SEHNR; CDR2 reads FQNEAQ (reference sequence). V dropped 5 bases and J dropped 5 bases, with 15 bases sitting between them. The CDR3 sequence: CASSAILGAETQYF. The CDR3 DNA is TGTGCCAGCAGCGCAATACTAGGAGCGGAGACCCAGTACTTC.

This clonotype was recorded many times. The genes are TRBV7-8 and TRBJ2-2; D could derive from TRBD1 or TRBD2 (5 bases each). Trimming pared 5 bases from V and 5 bases from J, leaving 15 bases between. This CDR3 region has 15 residues. Germline lookup yields CDR1 SGHVS and CDR2 FQNEAQ. CDR3 nucleotide sequence: TGTGCCAGCAGCACTGGGACGGGCGGGACCGGGGAGCTGTTTTTT. Its translation: CASSTGTGGTGELFF. Using reference TRBV7-8 and TRBJ2-2 for the parts outside the CDR3, the full variable domain is GAGVSQSPRYKVAKRGQDVALRCDPISGHVSLFWYQQALGQGPEFLTYFQNEAQLDKSGLPSDRFFAERPEGSVSTLKIQRTQQEDSAVYLCASSTGTGGTGELFFGEGSRLTVL.

This clonotype was found many times. The chain is built from TRBV6-1 and TRBJ2-7, with 9 bases that match TRBD2. CDR3 length equals 15 residues. The ends lost 6 bases at V and 4 bases at J; junction bases unmatched: 10. Germline CDR1 is MNHNS and CDR2 is SASEGT. The CDR3 nucleotides are TGTGCCAGCAGATTTAGCGGGAGTCAAGGGTACGAGCAGTACGTC. Amino acids: CASRFSGSQGYEQYV.

This clonotype was counted a few times. V and J are TRBV7-4 and TRBJ2-5; a weak D match, TRBD1 (7 bases). CDR3 length: 14 amino acids. The V end was cut by 5 bases, the J end by 6 bases, with 16 bases between. CDR1 and CDR2 from the germline V gene are SGHVT and SQSDAQ. CDR3 sequence reads: CASSPRGDRQTQYF. The CDR3, as DNA: TGTGCCAGCAGCCCCAGGGGGGACCGGCAGACCCAGTACTTC.

This clonotype was detected a few times. The rearrangement links TRBV27 to TRBJ2-5; 8 bases are shared with TRBD2. The CDR3 is made up of 16 amino acids. V shed 4 bases, J shed 6 bases, and the junction held 13 bases outside the gene matches. The germline gives CDR1 MNHEY, CDR2 SMNVEV (reference sequence). The CDR3 region is CASSSRRTSQTKTQYF. For the CDR3, the DNA is TGTGCCAGCAGTTCCAGAAGGACTAGCCAGACAAAGACCCAGTACTTC.

The V call is TRBV27, the J call TRBJ2-7; 10 positions match TRBD2. The V segment lost 3 bases and the J segment 7 bases; nucleotides outside the gene matches: 9. CDR1 and CDR2 (germline): MNHEY, SMNVEV (reference sequence). This CDR3 comprises 15 residues. The chain's CDR3 is CASSLSGRAWEEQYF. CDR3 nucleotide sequence: TGTGCCAGCAGTTTGAGCGGGAGGGCCTGGGAGGAGCAGTACTTC.

V and J are TRBV12-3 or TRBV12-4 and TRBJ2-6; 7 positions match TRBD1. This CDR3 is 15 amino acids long. V was pared by 4 bases and J by 3 bases, with 3 bases of the junction left unmatched. The CDR3 coding sequence is TGTGCCAGCAGTTGGACAGGTTTTGGGGCCAACGTCCTGACTTTC. Translated, it gives CASSWTGFGANVLTF.

The chain carries TRBV3-1 and TRBJ1-1; no reliable D call. In germline, CDR1 is LGHDT, CDR2 YNNKEL (reference sequence). Trimming pared 2 bases from V and 4 bases from J, leaving 23 bases between. The CDR3 extends over 18 amino acids. The CDR3 nucleotides read TGTGCCAGCAGCCAAATAAAGGTTAGTGGAGCCGTCGTCACTGAAGCTTTCTTT. Amino acids: CASSQIKVSGAVVTEAFF.

In its sample, this clonotype was seen a few times. In nucleotides, the CDR3 is TGTGCCAGCTCCCACTCGAGTAGATACAATGAGCAGTTCTTC. This codes for CASSHSSRYNEQFF. The genes are TRBV18 and TRBJ2-1; D is undetermined. CDR1 and CDR2 from the germline V gene are KGHSH and LQKENI. Trimming took 6 bases from V and 4 from J, leaving 13 bases between them. The CDR3 is made up of 14 amino acids. The variable domain in full, with the rest retrieved from reference TRBV18 and TRBJ2-1, is NAGVMQNPRHLVRRRGQEARLRCSPMKGHSHVYWYRQLPEEGLKFMVYLQKENIIDESGMPKERFSAEFPKEGPSILRIQQVVRGDSAAYFCASSHSSRYNEQFFGPGTRLTVL.

This clonotype has only a few counts. V gene TRBV20-1 combines with J gene TRBJ2-1; TRBD2 matches 8 bases. V lost 6 bases to trimming and J lost 0 bases; unmatched junction nucleotides: 7. The CDR3 totals 15 residues. From germline, CDR1 is DFQATT and CDR2 SNEGSKA (reference sequence). CDR3 nucleotides: TGCAGTGCACCGACTAGCGCCAGCTCCTACAATGAGCAGTTCTTC. Protein product: CSAPTSASSYNEQFF.

This clonotype turned up a few times. The rearrangement joins TRBV12-3 or TRBV12-4 to TRBJ2-1; TRBD2 agrees at 16 bases. Trimming removed 1 base from V and 9 bases from J; junction bases left unmatched: 12. The CDR3 sequence is 19 residues long. The CDR3 reads CASSLEGWGTSGRAGEQFF. Here the CDR3 DNA reads TGTGCCAGCAGTTTAGAGGGTTGGGGGACTAGCGGGAGGGCCGGTGAGCAGTTCTTC.

This clonotype was recorded many times. The rearrangement links TRBV7-9 to TRBJ2-3; D not resolved. This CDR3 comprises 15 residues. Germline V gene sequence: CDR1 SEHNR, CDR2 FQNEAQ (reference sequence). Trimming cost V 5 bases and J 4 bases, with 16 bases left between them. CDR3 protein: CASSPDKFPADTQYF. CDR3 DNA sequence: TGTGCCAGCAGCCCTGACAAGTTCCCCGCAGATACGCAGTATTTT.

This clonotype was counted at least ten times. CDR3: CASSFLGRNTEAFF. CDR3 sequence (DNA): TGTGCCAGCAGCTTTTTGGGCCGGAACACTGAAGCTTTCTTT. The V and J genes are TRBV7-2 and TRBJ1-1; D uncertain. The CDR3 covers 14 residues. The germline gives CDR1 SGHTA, CDR2 FQGNSA. The germline V and J ends were trimmed by 3 bases and 1 base, with 9 bases remaining between them.

This clonotype turned up a few times. The rearrangement uses TRBV7-9 and TRBJ1-2; D unresolved. Trimming shortened V by 1 base and J by 3 bases, and 6 bases separated the two germline ends. This CDR3 comprises 13 residues. The germline gives CDR1 SEHNR, CDR2 FQNEAQ (reference sequence). Here the CDR3 DNA reads TGTGCCAGCAGCTTAGAGGCAGACTATGGCTACACCTTC. It codes for CASSLEADYGYTF.

The chain has TRBV7-6 and TRBJ1-2, with 9 bases aligning to TRBD1. The CDR3 extends over 11 amino acids. Germline V lookup: CDR1 SGHVS, CDR2 FNYEAQ. The V and J ends lost 8 bases and 8 bases, in that order; junction bases with no gene match: 3. The CDR3 region has the DNA TGTGCCAGCCCGGACAGGGGAGGCTACACCTTC. It specifies CASPDRGGYTF.

The chain links TRBV2 to TRBJ2-7; 8 nucleotides agree with TRBD2. This CDR3 spans 13 amino acids. Germline CDR1 and CDR2: SNHLY and FYNNEI. V trimming: 7 bases; J trimming: 5 bases; junction bases outside the gene matches: 7. CDR3 region: CASIAGKSDEQYF. CDR3 nucleotides: TGTGCCAGCATAGCGGGAAAATCGGACGAGCAGTACTTC.